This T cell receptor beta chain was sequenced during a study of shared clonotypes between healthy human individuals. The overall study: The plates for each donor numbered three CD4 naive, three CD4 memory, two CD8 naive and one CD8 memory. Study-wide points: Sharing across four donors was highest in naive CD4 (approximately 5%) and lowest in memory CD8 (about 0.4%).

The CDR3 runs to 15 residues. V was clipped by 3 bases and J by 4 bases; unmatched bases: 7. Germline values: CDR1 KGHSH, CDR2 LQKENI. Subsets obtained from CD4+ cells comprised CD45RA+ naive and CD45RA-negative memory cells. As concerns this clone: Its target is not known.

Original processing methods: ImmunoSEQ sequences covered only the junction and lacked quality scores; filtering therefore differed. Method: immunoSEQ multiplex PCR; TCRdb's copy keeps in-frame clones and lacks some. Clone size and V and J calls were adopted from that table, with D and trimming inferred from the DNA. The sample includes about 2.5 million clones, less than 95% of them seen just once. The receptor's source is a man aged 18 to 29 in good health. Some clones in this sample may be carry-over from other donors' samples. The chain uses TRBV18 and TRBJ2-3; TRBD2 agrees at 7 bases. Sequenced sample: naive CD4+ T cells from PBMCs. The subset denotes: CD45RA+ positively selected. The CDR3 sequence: CASSPPGGGADTQYF. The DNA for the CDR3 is TGTGCCAGCTCACCCCCGGGAGGTGGGGCAGATACGCAGTATTTT.